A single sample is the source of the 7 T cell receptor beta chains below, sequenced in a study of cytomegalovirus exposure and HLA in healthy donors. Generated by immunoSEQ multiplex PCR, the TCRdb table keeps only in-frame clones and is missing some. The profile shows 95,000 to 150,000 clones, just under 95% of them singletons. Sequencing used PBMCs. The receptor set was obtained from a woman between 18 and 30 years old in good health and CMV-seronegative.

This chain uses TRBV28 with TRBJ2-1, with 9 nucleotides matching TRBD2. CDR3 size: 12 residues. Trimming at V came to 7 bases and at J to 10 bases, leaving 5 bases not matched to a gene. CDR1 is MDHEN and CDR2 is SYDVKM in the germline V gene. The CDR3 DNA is TGTGCCAGCAATGGCGGGAGGGCCGAGCAGTTCTTC. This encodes CASNGGRAEQFF.

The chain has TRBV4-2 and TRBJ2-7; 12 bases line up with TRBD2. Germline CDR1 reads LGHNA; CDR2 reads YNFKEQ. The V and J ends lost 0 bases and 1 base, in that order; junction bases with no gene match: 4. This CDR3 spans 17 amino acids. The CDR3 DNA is TGTGCCAGCAGCCAAGATCCACTAGCGGGGGGTTCCTACGAGCAGTACTTC. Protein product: CASSQDPLAGGSYEQYF.

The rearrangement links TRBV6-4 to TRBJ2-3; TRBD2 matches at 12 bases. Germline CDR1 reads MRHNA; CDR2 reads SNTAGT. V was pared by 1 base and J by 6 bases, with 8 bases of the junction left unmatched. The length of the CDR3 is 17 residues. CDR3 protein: CASSDYRLAGALDTQYF. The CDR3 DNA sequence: TGTGCCAGCAGTGACTACCGACTAGCGGGAGCTCTGGATACGCAGTATTTT.

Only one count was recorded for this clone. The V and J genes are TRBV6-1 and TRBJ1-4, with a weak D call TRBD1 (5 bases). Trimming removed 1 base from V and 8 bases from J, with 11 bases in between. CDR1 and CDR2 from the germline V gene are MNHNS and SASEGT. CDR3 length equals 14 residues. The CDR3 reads CASSEVSGGEKLFF. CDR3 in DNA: TGTGCCAGCAGTGAAGTTAGTGGGGGGGAAAAACTGTTTTTT.

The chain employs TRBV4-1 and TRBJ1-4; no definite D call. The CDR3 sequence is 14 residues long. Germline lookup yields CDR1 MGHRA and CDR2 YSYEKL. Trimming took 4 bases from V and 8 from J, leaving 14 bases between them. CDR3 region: CASSLPGLWEKLFF. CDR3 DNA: TGCGCCAGCAGCCTCCCTGGGCTTTGGGAAAAACTGTTTTTT.

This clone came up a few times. The CDR3 region has the DNA TGTGCCAGCGGCTATGAGGAAGAGACCCAGTACTTC. Protein product: CASGYEEETQYF. The chain combines TRBV14 with TRBJ2-5; D is unclear. The V gene lost 8 bases and the J gene lost 3 bases, with 10 bases spanning the gap. The CDR3 totals 12 residues. CDR1 and CDR2 from the germline V gene are SGHDN and FVKESK.

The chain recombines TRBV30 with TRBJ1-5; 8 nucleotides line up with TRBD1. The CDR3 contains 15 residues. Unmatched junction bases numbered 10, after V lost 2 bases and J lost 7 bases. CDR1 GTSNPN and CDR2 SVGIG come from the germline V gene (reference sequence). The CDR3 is CAWSLTGTGEQPQHF. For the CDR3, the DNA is TGTGCCTGGAGTTTAACCGGGACAGGAGAACAGCCCCAGCATTTT.